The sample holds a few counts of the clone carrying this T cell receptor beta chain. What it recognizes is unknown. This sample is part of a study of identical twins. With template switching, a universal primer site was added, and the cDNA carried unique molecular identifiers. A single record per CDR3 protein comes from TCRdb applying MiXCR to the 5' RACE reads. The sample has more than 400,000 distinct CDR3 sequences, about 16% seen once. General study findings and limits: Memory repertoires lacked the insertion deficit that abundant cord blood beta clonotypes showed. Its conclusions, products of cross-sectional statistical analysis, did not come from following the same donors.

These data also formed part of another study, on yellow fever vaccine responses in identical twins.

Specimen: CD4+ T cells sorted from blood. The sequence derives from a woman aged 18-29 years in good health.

The CDR3 DNA follows: TGTGCCAGCGGTCATTCCCCAGATACGCAGTATTTT. It codes for CASGHSPDTQYF. The chain employs TRBV7-2 and TRBJ2-3, with unresolved D. V was pared by 8 bases and J by 4 bases, with 10 bases between. The CDR3 totals 12 residues. Germline assignment: CDR1 SGHTA and CDR2 FQGNSA.